This T cell receptor beta chain appears in the sequencing data of a study of post-analysis software for immune sequencing data. About the research overall: Patients with relapsing-remitting, secondary progressive and progressive-relapsing multiple sclerosis courses were all represented. Study-level results: Elevated frequency relative to controls characterized four or five TRBV segments in patients, TRBV5-6, TRBV5-1 and TRBV20-1 among them. Controls had significantly higher normalized Chao1 diversity than multiple sclerosis patients. Same-batch samples co-clustered strongly by F measure.

To note about this clonotype: Its specificity is unknown.

Unique molecular identifiers had been added to the TCR beta cDNA libraries. TCRdb used MiXCR to reprocess the PCR reads, holding one entry per CDR3 protein. Of a few hundred thousand distinct CDR3 sequences detected, about 38% appear once; the ten largest clones hold approximately 4.6%. The CDR3 contains 18 residues. Trimming took 2 bases from V and 0 from J, leaving 17 bases between them. The gene calls are TRBV12-3 or TRBV12-4 and TRBJ2-4, with TRBD1 as a possible D gene (6 bases). The sequenced sample consisted of blood. The clonotype was recovered from a girl under 18 with multiple sclerosis. The CDR3 here is CASSLRDTRYSAKNIQYF. For the CDR3, the DNA is TGTGCCAGCAGTTTAAGGGACACACGCTACTCAGCCAAAAACATTCAGTACTTC.